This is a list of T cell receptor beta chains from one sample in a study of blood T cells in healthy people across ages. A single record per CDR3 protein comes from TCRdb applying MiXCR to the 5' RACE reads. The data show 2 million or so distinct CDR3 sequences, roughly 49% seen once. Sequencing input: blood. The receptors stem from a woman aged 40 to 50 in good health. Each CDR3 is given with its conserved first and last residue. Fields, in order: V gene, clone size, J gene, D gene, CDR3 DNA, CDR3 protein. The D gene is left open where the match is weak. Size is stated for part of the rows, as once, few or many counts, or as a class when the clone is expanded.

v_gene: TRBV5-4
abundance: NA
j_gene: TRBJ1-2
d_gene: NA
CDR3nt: TGTGCCAGCAGCTTGGGTCAGGGCCGGTTTTATGGCTACACCTTC
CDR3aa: CASSLGQGRFYGYTF

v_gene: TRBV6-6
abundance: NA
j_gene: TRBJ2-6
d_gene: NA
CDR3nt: TGTGCCAGCAGTACGACAGCCACTGGGGCCAACGTCCTGACTTTC
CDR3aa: CASSTTATGANVLTF

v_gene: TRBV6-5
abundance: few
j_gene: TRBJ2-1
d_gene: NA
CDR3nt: TGTGCCAGCAGTTACTCGAAGCTGTATGAGCAGTTCTTC
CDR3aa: CASSYSKLYEQFF

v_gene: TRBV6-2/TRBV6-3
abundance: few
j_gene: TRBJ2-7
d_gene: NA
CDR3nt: TGTGCCAGCAGGACAGGCACCGAGCAGTACTTC
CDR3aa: CASRTGTEQYF

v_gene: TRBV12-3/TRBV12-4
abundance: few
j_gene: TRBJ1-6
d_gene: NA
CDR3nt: TGTGCCAGCAGTTTACGGCAGGCCGCTTATAATTCACCCCTCCACTTT
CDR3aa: CASSLRQAAYNSPLHF

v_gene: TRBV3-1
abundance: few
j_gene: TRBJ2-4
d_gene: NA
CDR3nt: TGTGCCAGCAGCCAAGAGCGTGGGAGCCAGTACTTC
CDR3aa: CASSQERGSQYF

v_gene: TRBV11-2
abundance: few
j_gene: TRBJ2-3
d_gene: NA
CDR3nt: TGTGCCAGCAGCTTAGGAGCAGGGAGTCAAGATACGCAGTATTTT
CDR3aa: CASSLGAGSQDTQYF

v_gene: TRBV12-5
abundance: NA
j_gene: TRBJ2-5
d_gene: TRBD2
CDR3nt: TGTGCTAGTGGTTTACCGCCGGGACTAGCGGATACTCAAGAGACCCAGTACTTC
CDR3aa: CASGLPPGLADTQETQYF

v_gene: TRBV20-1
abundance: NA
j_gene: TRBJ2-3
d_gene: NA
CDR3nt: TGCAGTGCTAGAGATTTGGCAGCGACAGATACGCAGTATTTT
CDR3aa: CSARDLAATDTQYF

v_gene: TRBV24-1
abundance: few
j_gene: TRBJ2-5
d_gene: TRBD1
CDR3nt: TGTGCCACCAGTGACCCAGGGCCGGGACAGCTCCAAGAGACCCAGTACTTC
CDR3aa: CATSDPGPGQLQETQYF

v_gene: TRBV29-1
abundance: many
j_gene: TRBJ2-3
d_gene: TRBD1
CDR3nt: TGCAGCGTGCCCGCTCCCCCCAGGGGGGATACGCAGTATTTT
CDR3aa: CSVPAPPRGDTQYF

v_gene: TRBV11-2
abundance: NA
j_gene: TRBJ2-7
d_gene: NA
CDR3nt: TGTGCCAGCAGTCGTCCGACGGACTACGAGCAGTACTTC
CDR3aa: CASSRPTDYEQYF

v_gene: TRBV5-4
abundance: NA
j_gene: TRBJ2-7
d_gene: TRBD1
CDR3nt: TGTGCCAGCAGCTTAGGTCGGGACAGGGTGTCCTACGAGCAGTACTTC
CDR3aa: CASSLGRDRVSYEQYF

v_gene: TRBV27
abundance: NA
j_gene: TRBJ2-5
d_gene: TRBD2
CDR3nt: TGTGCCCGCAGTTTATTTAGCGGGGGGGAGTTTCAGGAGACCCAGTACTTC
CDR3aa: CARSLFSGGEFQETQYF

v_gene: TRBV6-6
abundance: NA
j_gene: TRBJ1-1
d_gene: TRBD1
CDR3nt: TGTGCCAGCAGTCTAAAGGGAGGACAGGGATCTGAAGCTTTCTTT
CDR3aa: CASSLKGGQGSEAFF

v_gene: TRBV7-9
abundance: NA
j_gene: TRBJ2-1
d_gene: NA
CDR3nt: TGTGCCAGCAGCTTAGCCGACAGGGAGCAGTTCTTC
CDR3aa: CASSLADREQFF

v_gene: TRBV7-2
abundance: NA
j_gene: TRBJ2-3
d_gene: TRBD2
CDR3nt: TGTGCCAGCAGCCGGGACTACACAACAGATACGCAGTATTTT
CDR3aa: CASSRDYTTDTQYF

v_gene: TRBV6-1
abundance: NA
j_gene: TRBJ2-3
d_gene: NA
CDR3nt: TGTGCCAGCAGTGGGGGGGATCCCACAGATACGCAGTATTTT
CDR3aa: CASSGGDPTDTQYF

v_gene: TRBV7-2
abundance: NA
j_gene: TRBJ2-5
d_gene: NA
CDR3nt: TGTGCCAGCAGCCAGTCCCTTACCCAGTACTTC
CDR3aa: CASSQSLTQYF

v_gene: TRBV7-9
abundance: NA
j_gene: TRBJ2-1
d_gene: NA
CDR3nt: TGTGCCAGCAGCTTACCCCAGGGGATCGCCTACAATGAGCAGTTCTTC
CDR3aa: CASSLPQGIAYNEQFF

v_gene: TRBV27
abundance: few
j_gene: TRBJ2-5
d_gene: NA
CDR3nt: TGTGCCAGCAGTTTATCTGGCAGGGGTCGGGAGACCCAGTACTTC
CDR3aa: CASSLSGRGRETQYF

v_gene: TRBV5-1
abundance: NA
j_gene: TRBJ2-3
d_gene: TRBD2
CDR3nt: TGCGCCAGCAGCTTGGTTAGCGGGGGGACCCATACGCAGTATTTT
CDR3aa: CASSLVSGGTHTQYF

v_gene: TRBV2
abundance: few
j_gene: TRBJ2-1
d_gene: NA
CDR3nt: TGTGCCAGCAATAAGAATGTTGCCTACAATGAGCAGTTCTTC
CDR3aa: CASNKNVAYNEQFF

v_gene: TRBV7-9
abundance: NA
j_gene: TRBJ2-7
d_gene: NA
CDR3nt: TGTGCCAGCAGCTTAGCCCAGGCCAGTACCTACGAGCAGTACTTC
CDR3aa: CASSLAQASTYEQYF

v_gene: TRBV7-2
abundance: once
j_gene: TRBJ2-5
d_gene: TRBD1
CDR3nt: TGTGCCAGCAGCGTAAACAGGGGTGAGCAGTACTTC
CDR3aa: CASSVNRGEQYF

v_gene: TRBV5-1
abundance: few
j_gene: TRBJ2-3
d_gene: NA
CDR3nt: TGTGCCAGCAGCTTCTCGGCGGGGACAGATACGCAGTATTTT
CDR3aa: CASSFSAGTDTQYF

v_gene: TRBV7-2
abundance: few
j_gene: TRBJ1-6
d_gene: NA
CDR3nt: TGTGCCAGCAGCCCAGTCAGGGGTTCACCCCTCCACTTT
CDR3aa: CASSPVRGSPLHF

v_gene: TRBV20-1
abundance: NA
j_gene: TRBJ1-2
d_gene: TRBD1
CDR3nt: TGCAGTGCTAGAGGTCTAAAACAGGGGGAGTCCTATGGCTACACCTTC
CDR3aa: CSARGLKQGESYGYTF

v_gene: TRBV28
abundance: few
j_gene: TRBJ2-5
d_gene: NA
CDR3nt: TGTGCCAGCAGTTCCGGGGGCTTTGAGACCCAGTACTTC
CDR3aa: CASSSGGFETQYF

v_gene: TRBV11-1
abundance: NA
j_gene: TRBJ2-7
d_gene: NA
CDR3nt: TGTGCCAGCAGCCGCCGGAAGGATATAACCTCCTACAATGAGCAGTACTTC
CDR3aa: CASSRRKDITSYNEQYF

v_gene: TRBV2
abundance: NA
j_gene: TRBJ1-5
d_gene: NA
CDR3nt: TGTGCCAGCAGTGAAAGGGTAGCCAATCAGCCCCAGCATTTT
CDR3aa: CASSERVANQPQHF

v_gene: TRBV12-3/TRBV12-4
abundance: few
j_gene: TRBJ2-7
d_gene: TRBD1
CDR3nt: TGTGCCACCACGGACAGGGCTAGTTACGAGCAGTACTTC
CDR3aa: CATTDRASYEQYF

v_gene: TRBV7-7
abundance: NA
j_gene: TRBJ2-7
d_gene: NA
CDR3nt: TGTGCTAGCAGCCTCCCTCCGGGACCCGAGCAGTACTTC
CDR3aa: CASSLPPGPEQYF

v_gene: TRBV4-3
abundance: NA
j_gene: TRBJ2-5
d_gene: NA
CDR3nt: TGCGCCAGCAGCCCGCGCGGCATGGCCCAAGAGACCCAGTACTTC
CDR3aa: CASSPRGMAQETQYF

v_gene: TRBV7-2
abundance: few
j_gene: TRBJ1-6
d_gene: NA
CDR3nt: TGTGCCAGCAGCCGAACCGGGACTACAAACAATTCACCCCTCCACTTT
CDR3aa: CASSRTGTTNNSPLHF

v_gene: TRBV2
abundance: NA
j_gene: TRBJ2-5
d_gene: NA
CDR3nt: TGTGCCAGCAGTGGAACTGGTCAAGGGACCCAGTACTTC
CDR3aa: CASSGTGQGTQYF

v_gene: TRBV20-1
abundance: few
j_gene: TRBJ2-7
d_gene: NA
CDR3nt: TGCAGTGCCATGGACCTATCCTCGGGTAACGAGCAGTACTTC
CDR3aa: CSAMDLSSGNEQYF

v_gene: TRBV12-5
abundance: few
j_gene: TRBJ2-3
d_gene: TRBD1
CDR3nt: TGTGCTAGTGGTCCCGGGACAGGGGCCACAGATACGCAGTATTTT
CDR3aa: CASGPGTGATDTQYF

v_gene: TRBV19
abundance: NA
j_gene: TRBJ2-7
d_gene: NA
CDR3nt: TGTGCCAGTAGTATAGGAGGCGAGCTTTCCTCCTCCTACGAGCAGTACTTC
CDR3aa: CASSIGGELSSSYEQYF

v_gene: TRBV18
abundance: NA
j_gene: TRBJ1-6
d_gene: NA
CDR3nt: TGTGCCAGCTCAACCGGGACAATTCATAATTCACCCCTCCACTTT
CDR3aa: CASSTGTIHNSPLHF

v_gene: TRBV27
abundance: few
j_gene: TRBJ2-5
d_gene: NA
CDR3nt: TGTGCCAGCAGTCCCTTCGGACCCTTGGGAGAGACCCAGTACTTC
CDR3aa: CASSPFGPLGETQYF

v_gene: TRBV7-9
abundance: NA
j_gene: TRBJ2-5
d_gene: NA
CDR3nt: TGTGCCAGCAGCGTACAGGGATGGCAAGAGACCCAGTACTTC
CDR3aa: CASSVQGWQETQYF

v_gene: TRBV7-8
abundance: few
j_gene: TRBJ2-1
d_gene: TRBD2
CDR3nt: TGTGCCAGCAGCCGACTAGCGGGGGGCCGGACCCACTACAATGAGCAGTTCTTC
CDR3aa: CASSRLAGGRTHYNEQFF

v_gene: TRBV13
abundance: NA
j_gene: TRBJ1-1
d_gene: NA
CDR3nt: TGTGCCAGCAGCTTAAAAGGGCATACTGAAGCTTTCTTT
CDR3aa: CASSLKGHTEAFF

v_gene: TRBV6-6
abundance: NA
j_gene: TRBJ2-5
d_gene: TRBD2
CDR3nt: TGTGCCAGCAGACCTAGCGGGGGGGCGGAAGAGACCCAGTACTTC
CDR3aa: CASRPSGGAEETQYF

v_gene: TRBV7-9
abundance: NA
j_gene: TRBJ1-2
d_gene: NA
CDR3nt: TGTGCCAGCAGCTTATCCAGAGAAACCTCCTATGGCTACACCTTC
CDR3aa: CASSLSRETSYGYTF

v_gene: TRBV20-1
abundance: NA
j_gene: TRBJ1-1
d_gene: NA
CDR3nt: TGCAGTGCTAGGATGGGCCGCCTTAACACTGAAGCTTTCTTT
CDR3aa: CSARMGRLNTEAFF

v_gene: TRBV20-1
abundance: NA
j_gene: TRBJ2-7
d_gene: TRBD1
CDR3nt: TGCAGTGCTCCATCCCCGGGACAGGGTAGCTACGAGCAGTACTTC
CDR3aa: CSAPSPGQGSYEQYF

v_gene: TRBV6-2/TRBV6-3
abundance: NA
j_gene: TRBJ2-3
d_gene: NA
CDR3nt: TGCGCCAACAGTTACTCTAGGGATACGCAGTATTTT
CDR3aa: CANSYSRDTQYF

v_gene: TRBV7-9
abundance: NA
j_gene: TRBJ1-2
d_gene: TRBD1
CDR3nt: TGTGCCAGCAGCCCACAGGGGGCGCGGAGCTATGGCTACACCTTC
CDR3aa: CASSPQGARSYGYTF

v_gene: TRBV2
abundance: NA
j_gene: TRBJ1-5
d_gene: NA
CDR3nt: TGTGCCACCTCACTGGAGGGGTTTGGCAATCAGCCCCAGCATTTT
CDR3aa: CATSLEGFGNQPQHF

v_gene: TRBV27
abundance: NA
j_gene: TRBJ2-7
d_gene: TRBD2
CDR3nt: TGTGCCAGCAGTCCGACCCCTCTTAGCGGGAGCACTCCTCACGAGCAGTACTTC
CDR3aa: CASSPTPLSGSTPHEQYF

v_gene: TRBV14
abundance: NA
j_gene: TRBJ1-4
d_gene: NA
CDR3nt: TGTGCCAGCAGCTATACACTAAAACAGGGAACTAATGAAAAACTGTTTTTT
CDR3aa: CASSYTLKQGTNEKLFF

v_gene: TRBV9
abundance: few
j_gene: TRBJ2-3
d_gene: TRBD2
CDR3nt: TGTGCCAGCAGCGATTCAGCGGGGGGGCCTTCAGATACGCAGTATTTT
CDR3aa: CASSDSAGGPSDTQYF